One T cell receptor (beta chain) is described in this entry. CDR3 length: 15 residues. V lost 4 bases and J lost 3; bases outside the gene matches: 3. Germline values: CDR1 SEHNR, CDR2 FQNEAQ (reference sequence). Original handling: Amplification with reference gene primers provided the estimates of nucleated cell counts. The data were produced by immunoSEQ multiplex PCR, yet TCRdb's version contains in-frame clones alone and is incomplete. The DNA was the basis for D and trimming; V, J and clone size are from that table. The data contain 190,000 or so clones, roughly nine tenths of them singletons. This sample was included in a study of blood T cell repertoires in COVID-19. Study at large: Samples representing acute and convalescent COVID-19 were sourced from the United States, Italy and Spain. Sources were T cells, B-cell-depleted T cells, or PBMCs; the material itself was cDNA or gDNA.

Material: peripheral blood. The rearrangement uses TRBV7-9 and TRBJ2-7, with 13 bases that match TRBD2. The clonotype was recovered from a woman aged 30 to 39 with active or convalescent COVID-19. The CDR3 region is CASSYWTSGSYEQYF. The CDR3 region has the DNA TGTGCCAGCAGCTACTGGACTAGCGGGAGCTACGAGCAGTACTTC.